The T cell receptor beta chain under discussion was sequenced for a study of T cell changes during pregnancy in multiple sclerosis. Germline CDR1 reads SGHTA; CDR2 reads FQGNSA. The V and J ends lost 3 bases and 1 base respectively, with 10 bases between them. The CDR3 covers 16 residues. Clones were sequenced by immunoSEQ multiplex PCR, and TCRdb holds only the in-frame ones, with some missing. The sample yields roughly 90,000 clones, approximately 90% seen once. The sample here was peripheral blood, taken in the first trimester of pregnancy. The TCR comes from a female donor in good health, enrolled as a control in a pregnancy study. This sequence joins TRBV7-2 and TRBJ2-6; D is perhaps TRBD1 (6 bases). The CDR3 coding sequence is TGTGCCAGCAGCTTGACAGGCCCTTCTGGGGCCAACGTCCTGACTTTC. It specifies CASSLTGPSGANVLTF.